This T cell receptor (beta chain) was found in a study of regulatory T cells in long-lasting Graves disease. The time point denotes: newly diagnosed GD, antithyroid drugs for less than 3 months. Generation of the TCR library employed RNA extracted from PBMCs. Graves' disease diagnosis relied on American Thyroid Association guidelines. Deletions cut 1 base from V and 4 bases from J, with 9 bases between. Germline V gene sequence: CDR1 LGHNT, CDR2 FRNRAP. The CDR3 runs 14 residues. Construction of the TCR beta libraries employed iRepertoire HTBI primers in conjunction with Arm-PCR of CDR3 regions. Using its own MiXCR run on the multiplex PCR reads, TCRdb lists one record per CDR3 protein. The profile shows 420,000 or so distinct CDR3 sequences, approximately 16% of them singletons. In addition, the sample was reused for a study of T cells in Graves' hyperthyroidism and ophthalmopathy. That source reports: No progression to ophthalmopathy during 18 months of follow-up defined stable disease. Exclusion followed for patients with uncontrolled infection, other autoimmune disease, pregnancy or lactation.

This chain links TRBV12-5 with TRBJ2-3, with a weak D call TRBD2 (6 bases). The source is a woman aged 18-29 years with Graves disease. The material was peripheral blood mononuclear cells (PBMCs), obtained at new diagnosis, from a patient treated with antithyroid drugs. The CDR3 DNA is TGTGCTAGTGGTTTGGGCGGGGCCCCAGATACGCAGTATTTT. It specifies CASGLGGAPDTQYF.